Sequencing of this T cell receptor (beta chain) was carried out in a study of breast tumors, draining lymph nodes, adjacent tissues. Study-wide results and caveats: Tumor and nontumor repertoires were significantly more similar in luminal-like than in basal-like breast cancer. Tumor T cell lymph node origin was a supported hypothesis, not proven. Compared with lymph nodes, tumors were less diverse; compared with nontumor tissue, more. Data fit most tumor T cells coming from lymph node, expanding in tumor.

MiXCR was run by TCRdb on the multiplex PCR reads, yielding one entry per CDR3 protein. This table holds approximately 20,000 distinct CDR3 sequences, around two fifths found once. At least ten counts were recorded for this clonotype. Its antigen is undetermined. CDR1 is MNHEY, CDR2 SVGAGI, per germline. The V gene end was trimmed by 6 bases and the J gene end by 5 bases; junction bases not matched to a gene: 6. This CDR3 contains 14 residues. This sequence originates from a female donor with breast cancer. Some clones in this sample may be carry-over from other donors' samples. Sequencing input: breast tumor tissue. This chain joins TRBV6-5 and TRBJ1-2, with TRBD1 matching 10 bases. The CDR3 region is CASRSRDRGYGYTF. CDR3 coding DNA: TGTGCCAGCAGGTCCCGGGACAGGGGATATGGCTACACCTTC.